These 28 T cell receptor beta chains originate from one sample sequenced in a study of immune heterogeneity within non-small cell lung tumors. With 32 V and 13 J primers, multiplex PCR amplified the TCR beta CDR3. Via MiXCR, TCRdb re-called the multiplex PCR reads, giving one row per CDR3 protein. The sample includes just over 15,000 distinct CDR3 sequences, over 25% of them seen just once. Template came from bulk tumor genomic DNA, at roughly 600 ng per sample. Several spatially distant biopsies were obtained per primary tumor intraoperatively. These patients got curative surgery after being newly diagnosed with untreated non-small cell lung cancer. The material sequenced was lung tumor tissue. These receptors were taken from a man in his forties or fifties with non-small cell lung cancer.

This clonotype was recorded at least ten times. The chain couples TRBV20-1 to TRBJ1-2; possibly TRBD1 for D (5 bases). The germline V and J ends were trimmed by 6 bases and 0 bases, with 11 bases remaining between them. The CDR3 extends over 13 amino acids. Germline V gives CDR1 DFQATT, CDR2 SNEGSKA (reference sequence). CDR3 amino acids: CSARPGPNYGYTF. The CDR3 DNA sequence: TGCAGTGCCAGACCGGGACCTAACTATGGCTACACCTTC.

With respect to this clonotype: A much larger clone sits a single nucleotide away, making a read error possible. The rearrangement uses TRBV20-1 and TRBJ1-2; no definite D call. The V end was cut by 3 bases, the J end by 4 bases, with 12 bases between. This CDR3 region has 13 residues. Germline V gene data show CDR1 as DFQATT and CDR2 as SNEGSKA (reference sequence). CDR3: CSASQVGGYGYTF. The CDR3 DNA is TGCAGTGCTAGTCAGGTGGGAGGCTATGGCTACACCTTC.

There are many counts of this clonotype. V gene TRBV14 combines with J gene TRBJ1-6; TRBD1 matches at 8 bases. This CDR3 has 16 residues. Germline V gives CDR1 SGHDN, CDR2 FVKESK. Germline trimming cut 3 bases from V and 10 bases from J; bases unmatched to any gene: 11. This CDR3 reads CASSHHDRGEGSPLHF. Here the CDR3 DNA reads TGTGCCAGCAGCCATCACGACAGGGGAGAAGGATCACCCCTCCACTTT. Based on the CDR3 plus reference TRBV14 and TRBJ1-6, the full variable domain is EAGVTQFPSHSVIEKGQTVTLRCDPISGHDNLYWYRRVMGKEIKFLLHFVKESKQDESGMPNNRFLAERTGGTYSTLKVQPAELEDSGVYFCASSHHDRGEGSPLHFGNGTRLTVT.

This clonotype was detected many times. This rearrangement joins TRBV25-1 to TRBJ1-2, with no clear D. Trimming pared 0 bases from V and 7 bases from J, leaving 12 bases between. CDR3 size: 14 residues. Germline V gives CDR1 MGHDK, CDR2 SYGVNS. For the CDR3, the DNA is TGTGCCAGCAGTGAATACGGTAGTCCTCGTGGCTACACCTTC. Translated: CASSEYGSPRGYTF.

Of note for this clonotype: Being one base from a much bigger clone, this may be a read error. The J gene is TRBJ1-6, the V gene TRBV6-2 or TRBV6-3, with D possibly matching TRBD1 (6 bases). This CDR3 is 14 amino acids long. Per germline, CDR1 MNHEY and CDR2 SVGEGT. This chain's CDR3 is CASNTGTSNSPLDF. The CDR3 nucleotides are TGTGCCAGCAACACCGGGACATCGAATTCACCCCTCGACTTT.

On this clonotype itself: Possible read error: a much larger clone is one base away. This chain's CDR3 is CACKTGTYEQYF. The CDR3 DNA sequence: TGTGCCTGTAAGACAGGGACCTACGAGCAGTACTTC. V gene TRBV28 combines with J gene TRBJ2-7, with TRBD1 matching 7 bases. This CDR3 contains 12 residues. The germline V gene encodes CDR1 MDHEN and CDR2 SYDVKM. V trimming: 11 bases; J trimming: 2 bases; junction bases outside the gene matches: 6.

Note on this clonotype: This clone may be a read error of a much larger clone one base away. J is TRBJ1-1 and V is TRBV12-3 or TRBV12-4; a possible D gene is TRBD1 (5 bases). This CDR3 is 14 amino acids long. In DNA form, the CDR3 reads TGTGCCAGCAGTTTCAATCGGGGGAACAATGAAGCTTTCTTT. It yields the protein CASSFNRGNNEAFF.

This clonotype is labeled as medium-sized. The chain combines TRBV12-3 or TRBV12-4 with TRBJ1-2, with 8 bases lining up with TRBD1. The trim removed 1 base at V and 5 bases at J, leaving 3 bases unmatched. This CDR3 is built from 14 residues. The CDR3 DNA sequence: TGTGCCAGCAGTTTAGATACAGGGGGGTATGGCTACACCTTC. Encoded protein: CASSLDTGGYGYTF.

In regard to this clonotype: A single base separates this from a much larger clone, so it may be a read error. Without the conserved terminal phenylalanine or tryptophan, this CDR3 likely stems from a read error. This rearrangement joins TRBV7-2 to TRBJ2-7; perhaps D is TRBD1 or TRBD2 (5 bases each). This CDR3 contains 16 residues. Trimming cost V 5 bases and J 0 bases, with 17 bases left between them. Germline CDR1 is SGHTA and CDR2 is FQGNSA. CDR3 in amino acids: CASSPLTGGYSYEQYL. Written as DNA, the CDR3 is TGTGCCAGCAGCCCACTGACTGGGGGATACTCCTACGAGCAGTACCTC.

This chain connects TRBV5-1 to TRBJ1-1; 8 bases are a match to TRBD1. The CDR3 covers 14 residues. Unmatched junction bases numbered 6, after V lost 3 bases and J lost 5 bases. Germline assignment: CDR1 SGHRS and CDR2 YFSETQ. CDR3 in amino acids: CASSSGQEKTEAFF. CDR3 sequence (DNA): TGCGCCAGCAGCTCGGGACAGGAGAAAACTGAAGCTTTCTTT.

This chain's CDR3 is CSARDRLGGGRADTQYF. The CDR3 nucleotides are TGCAGTGCTAGAGACCGTCTGGGAGGCGGGAGGGCAGATACGCAGTATTTT. The V and J genes are TRBV20-1 and TRBJ2-3; the match to TRBD2 covers 9 bases. The CDR3 sequence is 17 residues long. Germline assignment: CDR1 DFQATT and CDR2 SNEGSKA (reference sequence). V lost 0 bases and J lost 4; bases outside the gene matches: 11.

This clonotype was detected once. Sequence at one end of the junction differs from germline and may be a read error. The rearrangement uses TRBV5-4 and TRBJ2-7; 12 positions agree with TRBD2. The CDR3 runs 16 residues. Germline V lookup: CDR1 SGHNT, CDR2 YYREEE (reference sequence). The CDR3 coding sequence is TGTGCCAGCAGCTCCTTGACTAGCGGGAGCTCCAACGAGCAGTACTTC. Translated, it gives CASSSLTSGSSNEQYF.

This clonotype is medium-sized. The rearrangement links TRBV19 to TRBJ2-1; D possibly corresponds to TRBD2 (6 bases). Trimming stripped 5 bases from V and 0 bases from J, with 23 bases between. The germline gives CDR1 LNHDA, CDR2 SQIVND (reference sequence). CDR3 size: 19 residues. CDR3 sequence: CASSPKGRVAVSSYNEQFF. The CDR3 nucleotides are TGTGCCAGTAGTCCCAAAGGGCGGGTAGCGGTGAGCTCCTACAATGAGCAGTTCTTC.

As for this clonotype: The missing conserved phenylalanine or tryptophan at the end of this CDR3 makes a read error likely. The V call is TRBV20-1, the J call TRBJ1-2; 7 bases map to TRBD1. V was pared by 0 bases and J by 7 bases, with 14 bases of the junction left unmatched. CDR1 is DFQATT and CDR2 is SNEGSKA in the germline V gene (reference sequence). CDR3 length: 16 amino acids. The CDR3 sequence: CSARDSKLRDRAGYTL. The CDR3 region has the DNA TGCAGTGCTAGAGACTCAAAACTCCGCGACAGGGCTGGCTACACCCTC.

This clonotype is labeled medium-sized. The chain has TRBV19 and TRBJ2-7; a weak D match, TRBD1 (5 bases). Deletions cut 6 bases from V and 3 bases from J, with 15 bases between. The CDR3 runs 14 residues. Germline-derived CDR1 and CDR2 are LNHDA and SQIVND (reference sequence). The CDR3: CASREDRDNYEQYF. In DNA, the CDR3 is TGTGCCAGTAGAGAAGACAGAGATAACTACGAGCAGTACTTC. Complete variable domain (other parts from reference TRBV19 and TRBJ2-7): DGGITQSPKYLFRKEGQNVTLSCEQNLNHDAMYWYRQDPGQGLRLIYYSQIVNDFQKGDIAEGYSVSREKKESFPLTVTSAQKNPTAFYLCASREDRDNYEQYFGPGTRLTVT.

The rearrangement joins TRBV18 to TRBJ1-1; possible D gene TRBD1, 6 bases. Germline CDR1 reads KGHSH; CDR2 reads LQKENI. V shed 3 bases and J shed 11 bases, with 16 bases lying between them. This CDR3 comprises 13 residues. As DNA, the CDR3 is TGTGCCAGCTCACCGAGTGAATCGCAGGGGGCTTTCTTT. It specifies CASSPSESQGAFF. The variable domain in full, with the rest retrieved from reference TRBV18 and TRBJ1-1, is NAGVMQNPRHLVRRRGQEARLRCSPMKGHSHVYWYRQLPEEGLKFMVYLQKENIIDESGMPKERFSAEFPKEGPSILRIQQVVRGDSAAYFCASSPSESQGAFFGQGTRLTVV.

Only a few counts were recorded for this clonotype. The CDR3 bases are TGTGCCAGCAGCTCGACTAGGAAAGAGACCCAGTACTTC. Its translation: CASSSTRKETQYF. This sequence joins TRBV3-1 and TRBJ2-5; D is possibly TRBD2 (6 bases). Trimming left V 5 bases short and J 3 bases short, with 10 bases between. This CDR3 spans 13 amino acids. Germline assignment: CDR1 LGHDT and CDR2 YNNKEL (reference sequence).

The CDR3 spells CASSLGRTSFVNEQFF. The CDR3 DNA reads TGTGCCAGCAGCTTAGGACGGACTAGCTTTGTCAATGAGCAGTTCTTC. V gene TRBV11-3 combines with J gene TRBJ2-1, with TRBD2 matching 8 bases. This CDR3 has 16 residues. In germline, CDR1 is SGHNT, CDR2 YENEEA. After removal of 1 base from V and 6 bases from J, the junction contained 8 bases not matched to a gene. Supplemented by reference TRBV11-3 and TRBJ2-1, the full variable domain reads EAGVVQSPRYKIIEKKQPVAFWCNPISGHNTLYWYLQNLGQGPELLIRYENEEAVDDSQLPKDRFSAERLKGVDSTLKIQPAELGDSAVYLCASSLGRTSFVNEQFFGPGTRLTVL.

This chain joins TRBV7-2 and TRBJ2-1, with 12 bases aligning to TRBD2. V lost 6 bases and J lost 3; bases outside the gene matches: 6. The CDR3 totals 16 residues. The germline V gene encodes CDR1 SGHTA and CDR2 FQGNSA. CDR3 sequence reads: CASRQTSGSCYNEQFF. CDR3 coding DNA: TGTGCCAGCAGGCAGACTAGCGGGAGCTGCTACAATGAGCAGTTCTTC.

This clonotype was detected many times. The CDR3 sequence is CASSHLTGNGNTIYF. The CDR3 bases are TGTGCCAGCAGCCACCTGACAGGGAACGGAAACACCATATATTTT. The chain couples TRBV3-1 to TRBJ1-3; 7 bases match TRBD1. CDR3 size: 15 residues. V lost 3 bases, J lost 4 bases, and 6 bases stayed unmatched. CDR1 LGHDT and CDR2 YNNKEL come from the germline V gene (reference sequence).

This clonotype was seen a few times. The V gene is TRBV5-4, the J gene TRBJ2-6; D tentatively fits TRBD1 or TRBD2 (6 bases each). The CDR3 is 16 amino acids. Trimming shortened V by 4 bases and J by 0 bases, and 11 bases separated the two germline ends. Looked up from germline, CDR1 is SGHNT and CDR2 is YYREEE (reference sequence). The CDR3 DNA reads TGTGCCAGCAGCCCCCCGGGGGCCTCTGGGGCCAACGTCCTGACTTTC. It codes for CASSPPGASGANVLTF.

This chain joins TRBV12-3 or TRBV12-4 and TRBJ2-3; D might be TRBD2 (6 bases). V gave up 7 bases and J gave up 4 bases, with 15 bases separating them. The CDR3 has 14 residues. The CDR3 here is CASNSLLAADTQYF. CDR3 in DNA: TGTGCCAGCAATTCGTTACTAGCCGCAGATACGCAGTATTTT.

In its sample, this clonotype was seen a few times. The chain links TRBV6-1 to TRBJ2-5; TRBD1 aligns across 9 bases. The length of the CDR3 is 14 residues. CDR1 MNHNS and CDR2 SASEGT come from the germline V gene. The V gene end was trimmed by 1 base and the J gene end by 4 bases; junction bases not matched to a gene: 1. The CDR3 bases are TGTGCCAGCAGTGAAGAGGACAGGGGAGAGACCCAGTACTTC. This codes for CASSEEDRGETQYF.

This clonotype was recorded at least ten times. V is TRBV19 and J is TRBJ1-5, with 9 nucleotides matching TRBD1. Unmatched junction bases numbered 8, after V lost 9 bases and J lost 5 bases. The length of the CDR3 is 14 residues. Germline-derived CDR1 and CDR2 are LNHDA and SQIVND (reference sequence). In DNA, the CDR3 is TGTGCCAGCCAGACCGGGACAGGGCATCAGCCCCAGCATTTT. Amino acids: CASQTGTGHQPQHF.

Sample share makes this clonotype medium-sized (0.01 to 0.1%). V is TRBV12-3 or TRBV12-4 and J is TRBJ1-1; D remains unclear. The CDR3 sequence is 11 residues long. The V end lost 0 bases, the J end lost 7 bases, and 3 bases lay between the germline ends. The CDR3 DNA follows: TGTGCCAGCAGTTTAGCGGTTGAAGCTTTCTTT. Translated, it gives CASSLAVEAFF.

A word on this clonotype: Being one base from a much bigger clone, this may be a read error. The CDR3 reads CASSYSEKTEAFF. DNA of the CDR3: TGTGCCAGCAGTTACTCGGAGAAAACTGAAGCTTTCTTT. V is TRBV6-5 and J is TRBJ1-1; the D is unclear. Per germline, CDR1 MNHEY and CDR2 SVGAGI. V dropped 0 bases and J dropped 5 bases, with 7 bases sitting between them. CDR3 length: 13 amino acids.

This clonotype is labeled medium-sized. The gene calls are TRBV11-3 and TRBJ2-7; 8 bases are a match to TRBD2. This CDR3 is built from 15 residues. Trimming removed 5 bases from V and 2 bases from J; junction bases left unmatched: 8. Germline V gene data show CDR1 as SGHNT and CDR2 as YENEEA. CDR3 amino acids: CASSPRREVTYEQYF. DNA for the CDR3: TGTGCCAGCAGCCCGCGGCGGGAGGTAACCTACGAGCAGTACTTC.

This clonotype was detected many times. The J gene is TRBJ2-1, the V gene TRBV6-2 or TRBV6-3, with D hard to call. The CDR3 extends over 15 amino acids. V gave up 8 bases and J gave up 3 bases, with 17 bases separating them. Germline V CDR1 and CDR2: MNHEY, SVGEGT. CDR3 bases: TGTGCCAGCTGTTCGCTGAGCGTGGTCTACAATGAGCAGTTCTTC. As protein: CASCSLSVVYNEQFF.